The 20 T cell receptor beta chains reported below all come from one sample, sequenced in a study of cytomegalovirus exposure and HLA in healthy donors. With 60 Vbeta and 13 Jbeta primers, the PCR was carried out. The protocol was immunoSEQ multiplex PCR, while the TCRdb copy is restricted to in-frame clones and leaves out a portion. The table has about 220,000 clones, over 80% seen once; the top ten hold about 0.77%. Sequences were obtained from PBMCs. These receptors all come from a boy aged 2 to 9 in good health and CMV-seronegative.

The chain combines TRBV13 with TRBJ2-2; 9 bases agree with TRBD1. The CDR3 loop spans 17 amino acids. Per germline, CDR1 PRHDT and CDR2 FYEKMQ (reference sequence). The V and J ends lost 0 bases and 3 bases, in that order; junction bases with no gene match: 5. The CDR3 region is CASSLGRTGAYTGELFF. The CDR3 region has the DNA TGTGCCAGCAGCTTAGGCCGGACAGGGGCATACACCGGGGAGCTGTTTTTT.

The chain joins TRBV6-6 to TRBJ1-5; D perhaps matches TRBD1 (6 bases). The germline V gene encodes CDR1 MNHNY and CDR2 SVGAGI (reference sequence). V lost 10 bases and J 3 bases, leaving 13 bases between the germline ends. The length of the CDR3 is 13 residues. CDR3 residues: CAIRGGNNQPQHF. DNA of the CDR3: TGTGCCATCCGAGGGGGAAACAATCAGCCCCAGCATTTT.

The chain recombines TRBV10-3 with TRBJ1-1, with 9 bases identical to TRBD1. The CDR3 contains 13 residues. Trimming cost V 10 bases and J 1 base; bases outside gene matches: 4. Germline loops: CDR1 ENHRY, CDR2 SYGVKD. CDR3: CATLQGANTEAFF. CDR3 coding DNA: TGTGCCACCCTACAGGGGGCGAACACTGAAGCTTTCTTT.

CDR3 in amino acids: CASSLSAGTEAFF. The CDR3 nucleotides are TGTGCCAGCAGTTTGTCGGCGGGGACTGAAGCTTTCTTT. This rearrangement joins TRBV27 to TRBJ1-1; D is unclear. This CDR3 comprises 13 residues. V gave up 3 bases and J gave up 5 bases, with 10 bases separating them. Germline assignment: CDR1 MNHEY and CDR2 SMNVEV (reference sequence).

The chain employs TRBV5-4 and TRBJ2-5; D unresolved. V lost 1 base, J lost 5 bases, and 21 bases lay in between. Germline loops: CDR1 SGHNT, CDR2 YYREEE (reference sequence). This CDR3 spans 17 amino acids. CDR3 nucleotides: TGTGCCAGCAGCTTGTTGGCGTTCACCGATGTGAGGGAGACCCAGTACTTC. Translated: CASSLLAFTDVRETQYF.

The CDR3 DNA follows: TGTGCCAGCAGTGAATATGCCGGGATCCACGAGCAGTACTTC. This codes for CASSEYAGIHEQYF. V gene TRBV25-1 combines with J gene TRBJ2-7, with a possible D match to TRBD2 (5 bases). The V gene lost 0 bases and the J gene lost 5 bases, with 11 bases spanning the gap. The CDR3 spans 14 residues. Germline V gene data show CDR1 as MGHDK and CDR2 as SYGVNS.

This clone has only a few counts. The V call is TRBV6-1, the J call TRBJ2-7; TRBD2 aligns across 11 bases. Germline V gene data show CDR1 as MNHNS and CDR2 as SASEGT. V was clipped by 10 bases and J by 5 bases; unmatched bases: 7. This CDR3 region has 13 residues. The CDR3 nucleotides read TGTGCCACCAGACTAGCGGGAAAGGACGAGCAGTACTTC. This sequence encodes CATRLAGKDEQYF.

The CDR3 is CASSGGQRETQYF. The CDR3 DNA follows: TGCGCCAGCAGCGGGGGACAGAGAGAGACCCAGTACTTC. The V gene is TRBV5-1, the J gene TRBJ2-5; 7 bases fit TRBD1. After removal of 4 bases from V and 4 bases from J, the junction contained 4 bases not matched to a gene. CDR3 size: 13 residues. Germline V CDR1 and CDR2: SGHRS, YFSETQ. Together with reference TRBV5-1 and TRBJ2-5, the CDR3 gives the full variable domain: KAGVTQTPRYLIKTRGQQVTLSCSPISGHRSVSWYQQTPGQGLQFLFEYFSETQRNKGNFPGRFSGRQFSNSRSEMNVSTLELGDSALYLCASSGGQRETQYFGPGTRLLVL.

A remark on this clone: The conserved phenylalanine or tryptophan is not found at the CDR3 terminus, so this likely reflects a read error. V gene TRBV9 combines with J gene TRBJ2-6, with D unresolved. The CDR3 has 14 residues. V gave up 4 bases and J gave up 0 bases, with 5 bases separating them. Germline-derived CDR1 and CDR2 are SGDLS and YYNGEE. The DNA of the CDR3 is TGTGCCAGCAGCCCTCCCTCTGGGGCCAACGTCCTGACTTCC. Its translation is CASSPPSGANVLTS.

The chain carries TRBV19 and TRBJ2-5; 9 bases map to TRBD1. Trimming at V came to 5 bases and at J to 5 bases, leaving 6 bases not matched to a gene. This CDR3 is built from 14 residues. Looked up from germline, CDR1 is LNHDA and CDR2 is SQIVND (reference sequence). The CDR3 loop is CASSVTGGRETQYF. The CDR3 DNA reads TGTGCCAGTAGTGTTACAGGGGGCCGGGAGACCCAGTACTTC.

This clone was seen only a few times. J is TRBJ2-1 and V is TRBV5-4; possible D gene TRBD2, 6 bases. Germline-derived CDR1 and CDR2 are SGHNT and YYREEE (reference sequence). CDR3 size: 13 residues. Deletions cut 4 bases from V and 5 bases from J, with 10 bases between. The CDR3 reads CASSETRNNEQFF. CDR3 DNA: TGTGCCAGCAGCGAGACTAGAAACAATGAGCAGTTCTTC.

This chain joins TRBV7-6 and TRBJ1-6; tentatively, D is TRBD1 (6 bases). CDR3 size: 16 residues. In germline, CDR1 is SGHVS, CDR2 FNYEAQ. Trimming stripped 1 base from V and 7 bases from J, with 14 bases between. CDR3 sequence reads: CASSLEVGGLNSPLHF. As DNA, the CDR3 is TGTGCCAGCAGCTTAGAAGTGGGGGGGCTGAATTCACCCCTCCACTTT.

This clone was observed a few times. The chain employs TRBV6-5 and TRBJ1-4; 10 bases map to TRBD1. Germline trimming cut 6 bases from V and 7 bases from J; bases unmatched to any gene: 5. Per the germline V gene, CDR1 is MNHEY and CDR2 is SVGAGI. The CDR3 consists of 14 residues. CDR3 sequence: CASRGTGAGEKLFF. In DNA, the CDR3 is TGTGCCAGCAGAGGGACAGGGGCTGGTGAAAAACTGTTTTTT.

CDR3 amino acids: CASSLAGANYEQYF. CDR3 coding DNA: TGTGCCAGCAGCTTAGCGGGAGCTAACTACGAGCAGTACTTC. The chain combines TRBV7-2 with TRBJ2-7; possible D gene TRBD2, 5 bases. Trimming pared 0 bases from V and 3 bases from J, leaving 9 bases between. The CDR3 covers 14 residues. Germline V gene sequence: CDR1 SGHTA, CDR2 FQGNSA.

The J gene is TRBJ2-1, the V gene TRBV5-1; 11 nucleotides align to TRBD1. The germline CDR1 and CDR2 sequences are SGHRS and YFSETQ. This CDR3 spans 15 amino acids. V gave up 5 bases and J gave up 6 bases; unmatched junction bases: 7. The CDR3 DNA follows: TGCGCCAGCAGTTCCGGGACAGGGGGTCGCAATGAGCAGTTCTTC. Protein sequence: CASSSGTGGRNEQFF.

The V call is TRBV5-1, the J call TRBJ2-5; D unclear. The germline V gene encodes CDR1 SGHRS and CDR2 YFSETQ. V was cut by 2 bases and J by 0 bases, with 11 bases left in between. This CDR3 has 15 residues. The CDR3 here is CASSLSASYQETQYF. DNA of the CDR3: TGCGCCAGCAGCTTAAGTGCCAGTTACCAAGAGACCCAGTACTTC.

The V call is TRBV27, the J call TRBJ2-5, with 10 bases aligning to TRBD2. The DNA matches TRBJ2-7 better at its end, which makes the J call doubtful. The CDR3 spans 14 residues. Germline assignment: CDR1 MNHEY and CDR2 SMNVEV (reference sequence). The CDR3 DNA is TGTGCCAGCAGCCCACTAGCGGGGTTCTACGAGCAGTACTTC. Its protein product is CASSPLAGFYEQYF.

This chain connects TRBV7-8 to TRBJ1-2, with unresolved D. Germline CDR1 reads SGHVS; CDR2 reads FQNEAQ. Between the trimmed V and J ends, which lost 4 bases and 6 bases, there was a span of 9 bases. This CDR3 is built from 12 residues. The DNA of the CDR3 is TGTGCCAGCAGCTCGGGAAGCGATGGCTACACCTTC. Protein product: CASSSGSDGYTF.

Of note for this clone: It is likely a read error, because the conserved phenylalanine at the end of the CDR3 is missing. The rearrangement uses TRBV4-1 and TRBJ1-1, with TRBD1 as a possible D gene (5 bases). Trimming took off 2 bases at V and 2 bases at J, with 12 bases between the two ends. The CDR3 totals 15 residues. Germline V gene lookup returns CDR1 MGHRA and CDR2 YSYEKL. The CDR3 DNA reads TGCGCCAGCAGCCAACGGACACCTATTAACACTGAAGCTTTCGTT. Translated, it gives CASSQRTPINTEAFV.

This chain joins TRBV11-3 and TRBJ2-1; tentative D call: TRBD1 (6 bases). V was cut by 2 bases and J by 0 bases, with 20 bases left in between. CDR3 size: 19 residues. From germline, CDR1 is SGHNT and CDR2 YENEEA. For the CDR3, the DNA is TGTGCCAGCAGCTTATCGGCGACCACTTTAGGGGGCTCCTACAATGAGCAGTTCTTC. It specifies CASSLSATTLGGSYNEQFF.